These 20 T cell receptor beta chains originate from one sample sequenced in a study of beta chain features in type 1 diabetes. The authors reverse transcribed all of the isolated RNA, so sequencing captured expressed TCRB transcripts. The data were produced by immunoSEQ multiplex PCR, yet TCRdb's version contains in-frame clones alone and is incomplete. The table shows hundreds of thousands of clones, with around 30% occurring only once. The sample consisted of naive CD4+ T cells from blood. The receptors stem from a man aged 18-30 years in good health.

In its sample, this clone was seen a few times. This CDR3 is also generated by other DNA sequences in the sample. This chain links TRBV30 with TRBJ1-5; maybe TRBD1 (6 bases). V was cut by 0 bases and J by 7 bases, with 10 bases left in between. The germline gives CDR1 GTSNPN, CDR2 SVGIG (reference sequence). CDR3 length equals 13 residues. CDR3 coding DNA: TGTGCCTGGAGTGTACGGGGGCGACAGCCCCAGCATTTT. It translates to CAWSVRGRQPQHF.

This clone showed up just a few times. V gene TRBV30 combines with J gene TRBJ2-3; D might be TRBD2 (5 bases). V was trimmed by 5 bases and J by 2 bases, leaving 8 bases between them. Germline CDR1 and CDR2: GTSNPN and SVGIG (reference sequence). This CDR3 contains 12 residues. This chain's CDR3 is CAWGLDTDTQYF. As DNA, the CDR3 is TGTGCCTGGGGACTCGACACAGATACGCAGTATTTT.

This clone was recorded a few times. The chain carries TRBV28 and TRBJ2-4, with D perhaps TRBD1 or TRBD2 (5 bases each). The CDR3 consists of 17 residues. CDR1 MDHEN and CDR2 SYDVKM come from the germline V gene. Trimming pared 6 bases from V and 7 bases from J, leaving 25 bases between. As DNA, the CDR3 is TGTGCCAGCAGCGGAAGGGACGGCTTAGGCCTTCTGAACATTCAGTACTTC. It translates to CASSGRDGLGLLNIQYF.

The table lists this clone with a few counts. The chain joins TRBV28 to TRBJ2-5; the D gene is possibly TRBD1 (6 bases). From germline, CDR1 is MDHEN and CDR2 SYDVKM. The CDR3 consists of 17 residues. Trimming took off 4 bases at V and 1 base at J, with 19 bases between the two ends. CDR3 in amino acids: CASSYLPNRVSQETQYF. CDR3 DNA sequence: TGTGCCAGCAGTTACCTCCCAAACAGGGTTAGCCAAGAGACCCAGTACTTC.

The chain recombines TRBV5-6 with TRBJ1-2; D uncertain. This CDR3 spans 12 amino acids. Trimming took off 1 base at V and 3 bases at J, with 4 bases between the two ends. CDR1 and CDR2 (germline): SGHDT, YYEEEE. CDR3 sequence reads: CASSLWDYGYTF. DNA of the CDR3: TGTGCCAGCAGCTTGTGGGACTATGGCTACACCTTC.

This clone was seen more than once but under ten times. This sequence joins TRBV7-2 and TRBJ2-3; TRBD2 matches at 9 bases. V lost 5 bases, J lost 0 bases, and 6 bases stayed unmatched. CDR3 length: 16 amino acids. The germline V gene encodes CDR1 SGHTA and CDR2 FQGNSA. CDR3 sequence (DNA): TGTGCCAGCAGCACCAGACTAGCGGTTAGCACAGATACGCAGTATTTT. Amino acid sequence: CASSTRLAVSTDTQYF. The full variable domain, with the rest looked up from reference TRBV7-2 and TRBJ2-3, is GAGVSQSPSNKVTEKGKDVELRCDPISGHTALYWYRQSLGQGLEFLIYFQGNSAPDKSGLPSDRFSAERTGGSVSTLTIQRTQQEDSAVYLCASSTRLAVSTDTQYFGPGTRLTVL.

The chain is built from TRBV9 and TRBJ1-1; D remains unclear. V shed 3 bases and J shed 1 base, with 13 bases lying between them. Germline V gene lookup returns CDR1 SGDLS and CDR2 YYNGEE. The CDR3 spans 15 residues. This CDR3 reads CASSEPKGPNTEAFF. DNA of the CDR3: TGTGCCAGCAGCGAACCGAAGGGCCCGAACACTGAAGCTTTCTTT.

The chain has TRBV30 and TRBJ2-3, with D tentatively TRBD2 (6 bases). CDR1 and CDR2 from the germline V gene are GTSNPN and SVGIG (reference sequence). CDR3 length: 14 amino acids. Trimming removed 5 bases at V and 0 bases at J, with 12 bases between. The DNA for the CDR3 is TGTGCCTGGGCTCATAGCGGAAGCACAGATACGCAGTATTTT. Its translation: CAWAHSGSTDTQYF.

The J gene is TRBJ2-7, the V gene TRBV2, with D unresolved. The germline V gene encodes CDR1 SNHLY and CDR2 FYNNEI. The CDR3 extends over 13 amino acids. The germline V and J ends were trimmed by 0 bases and 5 bases, with 8 bases remaining between them. CDR3 nucleotide sequence: TGTGCCAGCAGTGAAGCTAGTAGGCACGAGCAGTACTTC. Residues: CASSEASRHEQYF.

This clone showed up just a few times. The chain combines TRBV5-4 with TRBJ2-1; 7 bases are shared with TRBD1. V trimming: 7 bases; J trimming: 0 bases; junction bases outside the gene matches: 10. Per the germline V gene, CDR1 is SGHNT and CDR2 is YYREEE (reference sequence). CDR3 length equals 16 residues. CDR3 bases: TGTGCCAGCTTAAACAGACAGGGAAGCTCCTACAATGAGCAGTTCTTC. Translation gives CASLNRQGSSYNEQFF.

This clone was counted between two and nine times. The chain is built from TRBV5-4 and TRBJ1-4; possible D gene TRBD1, 5 bases. This CDR3 has 15 residues. Germline-derived CDR1 and CDR2 are SGHNT and YYREEE (reference sequence). Deletions cut 6 bases from V and 7 bases from J, with 19 bases between. The DNA of the CDR3 is TGTGCCAGCACCCCTAATGGGGGAACCGGTGAAAAACTGTTTTTT. This sequence encodes CASTPNGGTGEKLFF. Drawing the rest from reference TRBV5-4 and TRBJ1-4, the complete variable domain is ETGVTQSPTHLIKTRGQQVTLRCSSQSGHNTVSWYQQALGQGPQFIFQYYREEENGRGNFPPRFSGLQFPNYSSELNVNALELDDSALYLCASTPNGGTGEKLFFGSGTQLSVL.

The chain is built from TRBV7-2 and TRBJ1-2; 7 bases agree with TRBD1. Germline V lookup: CDR1 SGHTA, CDR2 FQGNSA. J was trimmed by 8 bases and V by 5 bases; bases with no gene match: 5. This CDR3 comprises 12 residues. CDR3: CASSRQGTGYTF. Here the CDR3 DNA reads TGTGCCAGCAGCCGACAGGGAACCGGCTACACCTTC.

This clone was counted between two and nine times. The genes are TRBV30 and TRBJ2-1, with 8 bases matching TRBD2. V lost 2 bases and J lost 6; bases outside the gene matches: 6. CDR3 length: 14 residues. CDR1 GTSNPN and CDR2 SVGIG come from the germline V gene (reference sequence). The DNA of the CDR3 is TGTGCCTGGAGTCATGGACTAGCCTTCAATGAGCAGTTCTTC. This codes for CAWSHGLAFNEQFF.

This chain joins TRBV7-2 and TRBJ1-2, with 8 bases matching TRBD1. CDR1 is SGHTA, CDR2 FQGNSA, per germline. The CDR3 runs to 15 residues. V shed 4 bases and J 3 bases; nucleotides not matched to a gene: 7. Written as DNA, the CDR3 is TGTGCCAGCAGCTGGCAGCAGGGGGCCCACTATGGCTACACCTTC. It yields the protein CASSWQQGAHYGYTF.

CDR3 amino acids: CAWTTQGVDQPQHF. CDR3 DNA: TGTGCCTGGACCACTCAGGGAGTGGATCAGCCCCAGCATTTT. The V gene is TRBV30, the J gene TRBJ1-5, with a tentative D call TRBD1 (5 bases). V was shortened by 4 bases and J by 5 bases, with 15 bases between the two germline ends. CDR1 is GTSNPN, CDR2 SVGIG, per germline (reference sequence). The CDR3 contains 14 residues. Looking up the rest from reference TRBV30 and TRBJ1-5 gives the full variable domain: SQTIHQWPATLVQPVGSPLSLECTVEGTSNPNLYWYRQAAGRGLQLLFYSVGIGQISSEVPQNLSASRPQDRQFILSSKKLLLSDSGFYLCAWTTQGVDQPQHFGDGTRLSIL.

This clone was seen only a few times. The V gene is TRBV29-1, the J gene TRBJ2-3, with D possibly TRBD1 on 5 matching bases. The CDR3 contains 15 residues. V was shortened by 4 bases and J by 0 bases, with 14 bases between the two germline ends. Germline V CDR1 and CDR2: SQVTM, ANQGSEA. In DNA, the CDR3 is TGCAGCGTTGTAATTGCAGGGCCGAGCACAGATACGCAGTATTTT. It is translated as CSVVIAGPSTDTQYF.

This clone was seen a few times. This CDR3 is also generated by other DNA sequences in the sample. The genes are TRBV14 and TRBJ1-2, with 7 bases lining up with TRBD1. CDR3 length equals 13 residues. Unmatched junction bases numbered 0, after V lost 3 bases and J lost 2 bases. From germline, CDR1 is SGHDN and CDR2 FVKESK. CDR3 sequence (DNA): TGTGCCAGCAGCCAGGACAGGAACTATGGCTACACCTTC. Its translation: CASSQDRNYGYTF.

This chain connects TRBV4-1 to TRBJ1-5; D is uncertain. Germline V gene sequence: CDR1 MGHRA, CDR2 YSYEKL. There are 14 residues in the CDR3. V gave up 3 bases and J gave up 2 bases, with 8 bases separating them. The CDR3, as DNA: TGCGCCAGCAGCCACGGGTGGGGCAATCAGCCCCAGCATTTT. Its translation is CASSHGWGNQPQHF.

The rearrangement links TRBV14 to TRBJ2-1; D is unclear. This CDR3 is built from 16 residues. Trimming shortened V by 1 base and J by 5 bases, and 15 bases separated the two germline ends. CDR1 is SGHDN, CDR2 FVKESK, per germline. Written as DNA, the CDR3 is TGTGCCAGCAGCCAAGTAGGCGGAGACCACCACAATGAGCAGTTCTTC. The encoded protein is CASSQVGGDHHNEQFF.

This clone has only one observation. The chain has TRBV30 and TRBJ1-1, with 8 bases lining up with TRBD1. The ends lost 5 bases at V and 0 bases at J; junction bases unmatched: 5. The CDR3 runs 14 residues. Looked up from germline, CDR1 is GTSNPN and CDR2 is SVGIG (reference sequence). The CDR3 sequence: CAWPPGQVNTEAFF. The CDR3 region has the DNA TGTGCCTGGCCCCCGGGACAGGTGAACACTGAAGCTTTCTTT.